These T cell receptor beta chains were read from a single sample in a study of T cell clusters in autoimmune cytopenias. After re-calling the multiplex PCR reads, TCRdb lists one entry per CDR3 protein, DNA absent. Recorded for this sample: 4,000 or so distinct CDR3 sequences. This sample was also put to use in a study of T cell repertoires in aging, cancer and after chemotherapy.

The sequenced sample consisted of peripheral blood. The origin of the receptors is a human donor with an autoimmune cytopenia or autoimmune hepatitis (not recorded which). CDR3s include the opening cysteine and the closing phenylalanine or tryptophan. Fields, in order: V gene, J gene, CDR3 length, clone size, CDR3 protein. The size entry is marked missing in some rows and otherwise reads once, few, many or a size class.

V gene: TRBV19; J gene: TRBJ2-7; CDR3 length: 12; clone size: -; CDR3 protein: CASSQGAYEQYF
V gene: TRBV29-1; J gene: TRBJ2-6; CDR3 length: 16; clone size: medium-sized; CDR3 protein: CSVRQGLVAGANVLTF
V gene: TRBV6-1; J gene: TRBJ2-5; CDR3 length: 15; clone size: -; CDR3 protein: CASRLAGGFRETQYF
V gene: TRBV6-5; J gene: TRBJ1-5; CDR3 length: 15; clone size: -; CDR3 protein: CASRSRQRTNQPQHF
V gene: TRBV11-3; J gene: TRBJ2-5; CDR3 length: 16; clone size: medium-sized; CDR3 protein: CASSLDAVAGMGTQYF
V gene: TRBV6-1; J gene: TRBJ2-1; CDR3 length: 16; clone size: -; CDR3 protein: CASSEEVAGGLGEQFF
V gene: TRBV29-1; J gene: TRBJ1-6; CDR3 length: 13; clone size: -; CDR3 protein: CTYRDNYNSPLHF
V gene: TRBV6-1; J gene: TRBJ2-7; CDR3 length: 16; clone size: -; CDR3 protein: CASSEAQGPRRYEQYF
V gene: TRBV18; J gene: TRBJ2-3; CDR3 length: 15; clone size: -; CDR3 protein: CASSQGLNPTDTQYF
V gene: TRBV19; J gene: TRBJ1-1; CDR3 length: 12; clone size: -; CDR3 protein: CASSNSYTEAFF
V gene: TRBV12-3/TRBV12-4; J gene: TRBJ1-6; CDR3 length: 15; clone size: -; CDR3 protein: CASSKHSGSNSPLHF
V gene: TRBV11-3; J gene: TRBJ2-7; CDR3 length: 16; clone size: -; CDR3 protein: CASSLDVGTGGHEQYF
V gene: TRBV27; J gene: TRBJ2-5; CDR3 length: 15; clone size: -; CDR3 protein: CASSGTTVAGVAQYF
V gene: TRBV12-3/TRBV12-4; J gene: TRBJ1-5; CDR3 length: 12; clone size: -; CDR3 protein: CATRQGNQPQHF
V gene: TRBV29-1; J gene: TRBJ2-5; CDR3 length: 13; clone size: medium-sized; CDR3 protein: CSVVGGGPETQYF
V gene: TRBV13; J gene: TRBJ2-1; CDR3 length: 16; clone size: -; CDR3 protein: CASTISGGAGGDEQFF
V gene: TRBV27; J gene: TRBJ1-5; CDR3 length: 17; clone size: -; CDR3 protein: CASSRRGGVTSNQPQHF
V gene: TRBV12-3/TRBV12-4; J gene: TRBJ1-2; CDR3 length: 14; clone size: -; CDR3 protein: CASSLTGGDYGYTF
V gene: TRBV11-3; J gene: TRBJ2-5; CDR3 length: 12; clone size: medium-sized; CDR3 protein: CASSPSAGTQYF
V gene: TRBV19; J gene: TRBJ2-6; CDR3 length: 15; clone size: medium-sized; CDR3 protein: CASTFRGSGANVLTF
V gene: TRBV24-1; J gene: TRBJ2-5; CDR3 length: 12; clone size: -; CDR3 protein: CATSGWSETQYF
V gene: TRBV6-1; J gene: TRBJ2-1; CDR3 length: 16; clone size: -; CDR3 protein: CASSERRGGRVNEQFF
V gene: TRBV7-6; J gene: TRBJ2-2; CDR3 length: 15; clone size: -; CDR3 protein: CASSLTGSNTGELFF
V gene: TRBV6-5; J gene: TRBJ2-3; CDR3 length: 14; clone size: -; CDR3 protein: CASSYTGSSDTQYF
V gene: TRBV6-1; J gene: TRBJ2-5; CDR3 length: 13; clone size: -; CDR3 protein: CASSFSADETQYF
V gene: TRBV27; J gene: TRBJ2-3; CDR3 length: 16; clone size: -; CDR3 protein: CASSPLPGGAGDTQYF
V gene: TRBV18; J gene: TRBJ1-2; CDR3 length: 14; clone size: -; CDR3 protein: CASFRDRYSYGYTF
V gene: TRBV11-3; J gene: TRBJ1-1; CDR3 length: 13; clone size: -; CDR3 protein: CASSFVGTTEAFF
V gene: TRBV6-5; J gene: TRBJ2-5; CDR3 length: 14; clone size: -; CDR3 protein: CASSEATGGAVQYF
V gene: TRBV5-4; J gene: TRBJ1-2; CDR3 length: 15; clone size: medium-sized; CDR3 protein: CASSPTGGAGYGYTF
V gene: TRBV5-4; J gene: TRBJ2-1; CDR3 length: 15; clone size: -; CDR3 protein: CASSADPLSYNEQFF
V gene: TRBV6-1; J gene: TRBJ2-7; CDR3 length: 13; clone size: -; CDR3 protein: CASSHTGDHEQYF
V gene: TRBV6-5; J gene: TRBJ2-5; CDR3 length: 13; clone size: -; CDR3 protein: CASSDSYRDTQYF
V gene: TRBV19; J gene: TRBJ2-4; CDR3 length: 15; clone size: medium-sized; CDR3 protein: CASSKTDGLRYIQYF
V gene: TRBV6-5; J gene: TRBJ1-6; CDR3 length: 13; clone size: -; CDR3 protein: CASRMDGYSPLHF
V gene: TRBV5-4; J gene: TRBJ2-1; CDR3 length: 16; clone size: -; CDR3 protein: CASSRSAGTQGGEQFF
V gene: TRBV18; J gene: TRBJ2-5; CDR3 length: 15; clone size: -; CDR3 protein: CASSLRGQGGETQYF
V gene: TRBV11-3; J gene: TRBJ2-7; CDR3 length: 14; clone size: -; CDR3 protein: CASSLGQATHEQYF
V gene: TRBV19; J gene: TRBJ1-5; CDR3 length: 15; clone size: -; CDR3 protein: CASSIDQQFNQPQHF
V gene: TRBV19; J gene: TRBJ2-7; CDR3 length: 13; clone size: -; CDR3 protein: CSSSRTDSYEQYF
V gene: TRBV11-3; J gene: TRBJ2-5; CDR3 length: 15; clone size: large; CDR3 protein: CASSVQGWGQETQYF
V gene: TRBV19; J gene: TRBJ2-2; CDR3 length: 19; clone size: -; CDR3 protein: CASSTGSYGRTANTGELFF
V gene: TRBV29-1; J gene: TRBJ2-3; CDR3 length: 14; clone size: medium-sized; CDR3 protein: CSVTPGLPGDTQYF
V gene: TRBV6-5; J gene: TRBJ2-7; CDR3 length: 13; clone size: -; CDR3 protein: CASRRGDSYEQYF
V gene: TRBV7-2; J gene: TRBJ2-2; CDR3 length: 15; clone size: -; CDR3 protein: CASSLLSKNTGELFF
V gene: TRBV6-5; J gene: TRBJ2-3; CDR3 length: 14; clone size: medium-sized; CDR3 protein: CASSKSGGGDTQYF
V gene: TRBV19; J gene: TRBJ2-5; CDR3 length: 17; clone size: -; CDR3 protein: CASSIDSPGQGQETQYF
V gene: TRBV27; J gene: TRBJ2-7; CDR3 length: 14; clone size: -; CDR3 protein: CASSSAGPSYEQYF
V gene: TRBV19; J gene: TRBJ1-6; CDR3 length: 16; clone size: -; CDR3 protein: CASSMPGQGRSSPLHF
V gene: TRBV29-1; J gene: TRBJ2-1; CDR3 length: 15; clone size: medium-sized; CDR3 protein: CSVEDGGLVWNEQFF
V gene: TRBV11-1; J gene: TRBJ2-2; CDR3 length: 17; clone size: large; CDR3 protein: CASSPRQGGVMAGELFF
V gene: TRBV5-6; J gene: TRBJ1-1; CDR3 length: 15; clone size: -; CDR3 protein: CASSLGTPFDTEAFF
V gene: TRBV6-1; J gene: TRBJ1-2; CDR3 length: 15; clone size: -; CDR3 protein: CASPLPGAGSYGYTF
V gene: TRBV12-3/TRBV12-4; J gene: TRBJ1-1; CDR3 length: 12; clone size: -; CDR3 protein: CASRTVNTEAFF
V gene: TRBV7-3; J gene: TRBJ2-1; CDR3 length: 14; clone size: -; CDR3 protein: CASSSTGSYNEQFF
V gene: TRBV19; J gene: TRBJ2-6; CDR3 length: 17; clone size: -; CDR3 protein: CASKSGSRASGANVLTF
V gene: TRBV19; J gene: TRBJ1-2; CDR3 length: 16; clone size: -; CDR3 protein: CASSSAGQGYGYGYTF
V gene: TRBV11-3; J gene: TRBJ2-1; CDR3 length: 18; clone size: -; CDR3 protein: CASSLAPGGASSYNEQFF